A single sample gave rise to the 32 T cell receptor beta chains below, sequenced in a study of cytomegalovirus exposure and HLA in healthy donors. Sequencing used immunoSEQ multiplex PCR; TCRdb keeps in-frame clones, though not all of them. The repertoire has around 150,000 clones, roughly nine tenths of them found once; the top ten carry 3% to 3.5%. The sequenced sample consisted of PBMCs. The receptors here all came from a woman aged 18-35 years in good health and CMV-seropositive.

In its sample, this clone was seen once. The chain employs TRBV28 and TRBJ1-2, with D possibly TRBD1 on 5 matching bases. CDR1 MDHEN and CDR2 SYDVKM come from the germline V gene. Trimming removed 7 bases from V and 5 bases from J, with 17 bases in between. This CDR3 comprises 14 residues. The DNA of the CDR3 is TGTGCCAGCAAAGGCTCCGGGACTTATTATGGCTACACCTTC. Its protein product is CASKGSGTYYGYTF.

The chain employs TRBV13 and TRBJ2-5, with 10 bases fitting TRBD2. Germline V gene sequence: CDR1 PRHDT, CDR2 FYEKMQ (reference sequence). CDR3 length: 15 amino acids. With 4 bases clipped from V and 3 bases from J, the junction kept 5 bases outside the gene matches. This chain's CDR3 is CASSSSSGREETQYF. Here the CDR3 DNA reads TGTGCCAGCAGCTCGTCCAGCGGGAGGGAAGAGACCCAGTACTTC.

The V and J genes are TRBV2 and TRBJ1-1, with TRBD1 matching 8 bases. The V gene's germline CDR1 is SNHLY and CDR2 FYNNEI. The J segment lost 6 bases and the V segment lost 3 bases, leaving 12 bases of the junction unmatched. The CDR3 totals 16 residues. This CDR3 reads CASSEIGVQGGAEAFF. The DNA for the CDR3 is TGTGCCAGCAGTGAGATCGGGGTACAGGGGGGCGCTGAAGCTTTCTTT.

The chain's CDR3 is CASSLDRSTEAFF. In DNA form, the CDR3 reads TGTGCCAGCAGCTTAGATCGGTCCACTGAAGCTTTCTTT. This chain connects TRBV11-2 to TRBJ1-1; D unresolved. CDR1 SGHAT and CDR2 FQNNGV come from the germline V gene. This CDR3 has 13 amino acids. With 0 bases removed from V and 4 bases from J, the gap between germline ends came to 6 bases.

The V and J genes are TRBV7-9 and TRBJ1-2; TRBD1 matches 9 bases. V lost 5 bases to trimming and J lost 2 bases; unmatched junction nucleotides: 6. Per the germline V gene, CDR1 is SEHNR and CDR2 is FQNEAQ (reference sequence). CDR3 size: 15 residues. The CDR3 spells CASSRPGTGNYGYTF. The CDR3 DNA is TGTGCCAGCAGCCGTCCCGGGACAGGGAACTATGGCTACACCTTC.

This clone was picked up one time. The chain has TRBV11-2 and TRBJ1-2; D is possibly TRBD1 (6 bases). Germline V gene sequence: CDR1 SGHAT, CDR2 FQNNGV. Trimming cost V 0 bases and J 6 bases, with 14 bases left between them. The CDR3 is 15 residues long. The CDR3 region has the DNA TGTGCCAGCAGCTTAGACGCGGGGGGCGCGAATGGCTACACCTTC. Protein: CASSLDAGGANGYTF.

This clone was recorded once. This chain joins TRBV28 and TRBJ2-1, with TRBD2 matching over 10 bases. Germline-derived CDR1 and CDR2 are MDHEN and SYDVKM. CDR3 length equals 17 residues. V shed 5 bases and J 6 bases; nucleotides not matched to a gene: 13. The CDR3 here is CASSPTSRLAGLNEQFF. CDR3 nucleotides: TGTGCCAGCAGTCCAACCTCCCGACTAGCGGGCCTCAATGAGCAGTTCTTC.

The chain combines TRBV6-5 with TRBJ1-2, with 9 bases identical to TRBD1. The germline V gene encodes CDR1 MNHEY and CDR2 SVGAGI. There are 15 residues in the CDR3. Unmatched junction bases numbered 6, after V lost 3 bases and J lost 4 bases. The CDR3 region is CASSYTTGGSYGYTF. The CDR3 nucleotides are TGTGCCAGCAGTTATACAACAGGGGGCTCCTATGGCTACACCTTC.

This clone has only a few counts. The V call is TRBV5-1, the J call TRBJ2-1; 10 nucleotides align to TRBD2. CDR1 is SGHRS, CDR2 YFSETQ, per germline. The CDR3 has 15 amino acids. With V trimmed by 0 bases and J by 6 bases, 3 bases remained unmatched. CDR3 sequence (DNA): TGCGCCAGCAGCTTGGGCGGGACTAGCGTCAATGAGCAGTTCTTC. Translation gives CASSLGGTSVNEQFF.

The rearrangement links TRBV5-1 to TRBJ2-7; 8 nucleotides align to TRBD2. Trimming at V came to 0 bases and at J to 12 bases, leaving 11 bases not matched to a gene. This CDR3 has 14 amino acids. Per the germline V gene, CDR1 is SGHRS and CDR2 is YFSETQ. CDR3 DNA: TGCGCCAGCAGCTTGGAGGAGGCGGGGGGCCGGACGTACTTC. It is translated as CASSLEEAGGRTYF.

The CDR3, as DNA: TGTGCCAGCTCACCACGGGGAGAGGCGGACACCGGGGAGCTGTTTTTT. Translating gives CASSPRGEADTGELFF. V is TRBV18 and J is TRBJ2-2, with a possible D match to TRBD2 (5 bases). Germline V gene lookup returns CDR1 KGHSH and CDR2 LQKENI. The CDR3 totals 16 residues. Trimming removed 1 base at V and 3 bases at J, with 12 bases between. The variable domain in full, completed from reference TRBV18 and TRBJ2-2, reads NAGVMQNPRHLVRRRGQEARLRCSPMKGHSHVYWYRQLPEEGLKFMVYLQKENIIDESGMPKERFSAEFPKEGPSILRIQQVVRGDSAAYFCASSPRGEADTGELFFGEGSRLTVL.

The chain couples TRBV6-5 to TRBJ2-5; 9 bases map to TRBD1. The CDR3 sequence is 15 residues long. Germline values: CDR1 MNHEY, CDR2 SVGAGI. V lost 0 bases, J lost 5 bases, and 4 bases stayed unmatched. Here the CDR3 reads CASSYSVTGGETQYF. CDR3 nucleotide sequence: TGTGCCAGCAGTTACTCGGTGACAGGGGGGGAGACCCAGTACTTC.

The chain combines TRBV2 with TRBJ1-1; no clear D gene. The V gene lost 0 bases and the J gene lost 11 bases, with 10 bases spanning the gap. The CDR3 sequence is 12 residues long. From germline, CDR1 is SNHLY and CDR2 FYNNEI. As DNA, the CDR3 is TGTGCCAGCAGTGAAGCCCCCGGTTTTGCTTTCTTT. This sequence encodes CASSEAPGFAFF.

The genes are TRBV21-1 and TRBJ2-7; the table's D call, TRBD1, was not checked against the DNA. TRBV21-1 is noted as a pseudogene. The CDR3 spans 14 residues. Written as DNA, the CDR3 is TGTGCCAGCAGCCTAAGGGACAGCCACTACGAGCAGTACTTC. Translating gives CASSLRDSHYEQYF.

J is TRBJ1-1 and V is TRBV7-9; D is uncertain. There are 14 residues in the CDR3. V was shortened by 0 bases and J by 2 bases, with 7 bases between the two germline ends. Germline V gene lookup returns CDR1 SEHNR and CDR2 FQNEAQ (reference sequence). CDR3 region: CASSLARANTEAFF. The CDR3 DNA reads TGTGCCAGCAGCTTAGCCCGAGCAAACACTGAAGCTTTCTTT.

The rearrangement links TRBV4-2 to TRBJ2-1; 9 nucleotides align to TRBD2. The CDR3 length is 17 residues. V lost 0 bases, J lost 5 bases, and 8 bases stayed unmatched. Germline V lookup: CDR1 LGHNA, CDR2 YNFKEQ. CDR3 in amino acids: CASSQDFGLATNNEQFF. The DNA of the CDR3 is TGTGCCAGCAGCCAAGACTTCGGACTAGCGACCAACAATGAGCAGTTCTTC.

The chain joins TRBV5-4 to TRBJ1-1; D remains unclear. Trimming pared 4 bases from V and 5 bases from J, leaving 6 bases between. Germline values: CDR1 SGHNT, CDR2 YYREEE (reference sequence). The CDR3 is 11 amino acids. As DNA, the CDR3 is TGTGCCAGCAGCGGCGGAACTGAAGCTTTCTTT. Amino acid sequence: CASSGGTEAFF.

This rearrangement joins TRBV4-3 to TRBJ2-7; D may be TRBD1 (6 bases). V shed 2 bases and J shed 3 bases, with 11 bases lying between them. This CDR3 comprises 14 residues. Per the germline V gene, CDR1 is LGHNA and CDR2 is YSLEER. CDR3 coding DNA: TGCGCCAGCAGCCAAATCTCAGGGGACTACGAGCAGTACTTC. As protein: CASSQISGDYEQYF.

This clone came up once. The genes are TRBV6-1 and TRBJ1-4; a weak D match, TRBD1 (6 bases). CDR3 size: 16 residues. V was clipped by 1 base and J by 8 bases, with 17 bases between them. CDR1 and CDR2 from the germline V gene are MNHNS and SASEGT. The CDR3: CASSEVFGGQGEKLFF. DNA of the CDR3: TGTGCCAGCAGTGAAGTCTTTGGGGGCCAGGGGGAAAAACTGTTTTTT.

The J gene is TRBJ2-7, the V gene TRBV7-8, with a weak D call TRBD2 (6 bases). CDR3 size: 14 residues. V was cut by 6 bases and J by 0 bases, with 12 bases left in between. Per the germline V gene, CDR1 is SGHVS and CDR2 is FQNEAQ. CDR3 in amino acids: CASSHRGSSYEQYF. The CDR3 region has the DNA TGTGCCAGCAGTCATCGGGGGAGCTCCTACGAGCAGTACTTC.

The V and J genes are TRBV5-1 and TRBJ1-2, with no clear D. V dropped 0 bases and J dropped 5 bases, with 8 bases sitting between them. Germline values: CDR1 SGHRS, CDR2 YFSETQ. The CDR3 covers 13 residues. CDR3 DNA sequence: TGCGCCAGCAGCTTGGACGACGGGTATGGCTACACCTTC. This translates into CASSLDDGYGYTF.

V is TRBV19 and J is TRBJ2-7; 9 nucleotides align to TRBD2. The CDR3 covers 17 residues. The V gene end was trimmed by 3 bases and the J gene end by 2 bases; junction bases not matched to a gene: 11. Germline CDR1 and CDR2: LNHDA and SQIVND (reference sequence). The CDR3 sequence is CASSISLPSGKTYEQYF. CDR3 coding DNA: TGTGCCAGTAGTATTTCCCTTCCTAGCGGGAAGACCTACGAGCAGTACTTC.

The chain employs TRBV5-1 and TRBJ2-5; D unclear. The CDR3 has 14 amino acids. Per germline, CDR1 SGHRS and CDR2 YFSETQ. The ends were cut back, 0 bases at V and 0 bases at J, with 6 bases in the middle. The CDR3 region is CASSLGVDQETQYF. In DNA, the CDR3 is TGCGCCAGCAGCTTGGGAGTGGACCAAGAGACCCAGTACTTC.

This clone was seen only once. The chain uses TRBV5-4 and TRBJ1-3; the D gene is possibly TRBD1 (5 bases). V lost 2 bases, J lost 3 bases, and 9 bases lay in between. Germline V gives CDR1 SGHNT, CDR2 YYREEE (reference sequence). This CDR3 comprises 14 residues. For the CDR3, the DNA is TGTGCCAGCAGCTTCCAGGGATTTGGAAACACCATATATTTT. Translation gives CASSFQGFGNTIYF.

The chain carries TRBV11-2 and TRBJ1-2, with 7 bases identical to TRBD1. There are 15 residues in the CDR3. V lost 1 base and J lost 0; bases outside the gene matches: 2. The germline V gene has CDR1 SGHAT and CDR2 FQNNGV. In nucleotides, the CDR3 is TGTGCCAGCAGCTTAGGGGACAGACCTAACTATGGCTACACCTTC. Protein: CASSLGDRPNYGYTF. Variable domain in full (rest from reference TRBV11-2 and TRBJ1-2): EAGVAQSPRYKIIEKRQSVAFWCNPISGHATLYWYQQILGQGPKLLIQFQNNGVVDDSQLPKDRFSAERLKGVDSTLKIQPAKLEDSAVYLCASSLGDRPNYGYTFGSGTRLTVV.

This sequence joins TRBV5-1 and TRBJ2-2; TRBD1 matches 9 bases. The CDR3 has 19 residues. Losses at the gene ends were 3 bases for V and 3 bases for J; bases not matched to a gene: 15. The germline V gene has CDR1 SGHRS and CDR2 YFSETQ. The CDR3: CASSSAGTGSESHTGELFF. The CDR3 DNA sequence: TGCGCCAGCAGCTCGGCCGGGACAGGGAGTGAGTCGCACACCGGGGAGCTGTTTTTT.

The chain couples TRBV6-6 to TRBJ2-7; D perhaps matches TRBD1 (6 bases). Looked up from germline, CDR1 is MNHNY and CDR2 is SVGAGI (reference sequence). The CDR3 runs 12 residues. Trimming left V 6 bases short and J 1 base short, with 7 bases between. CDR3 sequence: CASRQGSYEQYF. The DNA for the CDR3 is TGTGCCAGCAGACAGGGTTCCTACGAGCAGTACTTC.

J is TRBJ2-2 and V is TRBV6-6; TRBD2 matches at 10 bases. Germline CDR1 and CDR2: MNHNY and SVGAGI (reference sequence). Germline trimming cut 0 bases from V and 4 bases from J; bases unmatched to any gene: 2. There are 16 residues in the CDR3. The CDR3: CASSYSAGGGTGELFF. The CDR3 bases are TGTGCCAGCAGTTACTCAGCGGGAGGGGGCACCGGGGAGCTGTTTTTT.

The chain combines TRBV10-1 with TRBJ1-1; no clear D. The germline V gene encodes CDR1 WNHNN and CDR2 SYGVQD (reference sequence). V was clipped by 7 bases and J by 3 bases, with 15 bases between them. CDR3 length: 14 residues. The CDR3, as DNA: TGCGCCAGCACAGCGAGGGATACGGACACTGAAGCTTTCTTT. This sequence encodes CASTARDTDTEAFF.

The genes are TRBV19 and TRBJ1-5; the D is unclear. The germline V gene has CDR1 LNHDA and CDR2 SQIVND (reference sequence). V gave up 1 base and J gave up 14 bases, with 9 bases separating them. The CDR3 runs to 11 residues. CDR3 residues: CASSIGREKHF. Written as DNA, the CDR3 is TGTGCCAGTAGTATAGGACGGGAGAAGCATTTT.

The sample holds one count of this clone. The rearrangement uses TRBV10-1 and TRBJ1-6; the D gene is possibly TRBD1 (6 bases). Germline CDR1 WNHNN, CDR2 SYGVQD (reference sequence). The CDR3 length is 16 residues. Trimming took 6 bases from V and 7 from J, leaving 19 bases between them. CDR3 in DNA: TGCGCCAGCAGCGAAACCTACAGGGAGAGGAATTCACCCCTCCACTTT. Amino acid sequence: CASSETYRERNSPLHF.

The V call is TRBV5-1, the J call TRBJ2-1; TRBD2 aligns across 14 bases. Germline V gene sequence: CDR1 SGHRS, CDR2 YFSETQ. Unmatched junction bases numbered 8, after V lost 3 bases and J lost 6 bases. CDR3 length: 17 amino acids. The CDR3: CASSWGPGTSGSNEQFF. DNA of the CDR3: TGCGCCAGCAGCTGGGGCCCCGGGACTAGCGGGAGCAATGAGCAGTTCTTC.